These 2 T cell receptor beta chains originate from one sample sequenced in a study of blood T cell repertoires in COVID-19. Clones were read by immunoSEQ multiplex PCR, and TCRdb kept only the in-frame ones, dropping some. The sample has a few hundred thousand clones, 90% to 95% seen once. Input material: PBMCs or T cells enriched from blood (not recorded which). Receptors were obtained from a human donor in a cohort exposed to, infected with or recovered from COVID-19 (not recorded which). The donor label of this sample is uncertain.

The chain uses TRBV5-4 and TRBJ1-1, with D possibly being TRBD1 (6 bases). Trimming took 4 bases from V and 1 from J, leaving 14 bases between them. Germline V gene data show CDR1 as SGHNT and CDR2 as YYREEE (reference sequence). The CDR3 spans 15 residues. The CDR3 protein is CASSLAGEGNTEAFF. As DNA, the CDR3 is TGTGCCAGCAGCCTCGCAGGGGAGGGGAACACTGAAGCTTTCTTT.

This chain joins TRBV5-5 and TRBJ2-2, with D maybe TRBD1 (5 bases). V dropped 2 bases and J dropped 0 bases, with 8 bases sitting between them. Germline lookup yields CDR1 SGHKS and CDR2 YYEKEE (reference sequence). CDR3 length equals 15 residues. The CDR3 DNA sequence: TGTGCCAGCAGCTTTTTCAGGGCGAACACCGGGGAGCTGTTTTTT. It codes for CASSFFRANTGELFF. The variable domain in full, with the rest retrieved from reference TRBV5-5 and TRBJ2-2, is DAGVTQSPTHLIKTRGQQVTLRCSPISGHKSVSWYQQVLGQGPQFIFQYYEKEERGRGNFPDRFSARQFPNYSSELNVNALLLGDSALYLCASSFFRANTGELFFGEGSRLTVL.